Listed below are T cell receptor beta chains from one sample, sequenced in a study of response to subunit inactivated influenza vaccine. TCRdb independently ran MiXCR on the RT-PCR reads; one entry per CDR3 protein. Of 500,000 or so distinct CDR3 sequences listed, roughly 9.8% are singletons. The specimen was PBMCs from blood, collected 40 to 50 days after vaccination. These receptor sequences come from a man in his fifties or sixties who received an inactivated influenza vaccine. CDR3s include the opening cysteine and the closing phenylalanine or tryptophan. The D gene is left open where the match is weak. Size values are once, few and many counts, or a class for expanded clones, and some rows have none.

few TRBJ2-7 . TRBV6-2/TRBV6-3 CASSYTGRPQGYEQYF TGTGCCAGCAGTTACACGGGGCGGCCACAGGGCTACGAGCAGTACTTC
. TRBJ1-5 . TRBV5-6 CASSLGGRLSNQPQHF TGTGCCAGCAGCTTGGGCGGACGGCTAAGCAATCAGCCCCAGCATTTT
once TRBJ2-1 . TRBV4-3 CAGSQELAYNEQFF TGCGCCGGCAGCCAAGAACTAGCATACAATGAGCAGTTCTTC
few TRBJ2-7 TRBD2 TRBV20-1 CSAPNPGGINYEQYF TGCAGTGCTCCGAACCCCGGGGGGATCAACTACGAGCAGTACTTC
. TRBJ2-5 . TRBV9 CASSKMAGVRETQYF TGTGCCAGCAGCAAAATGGCAGGGGTCAGGGAGACCCAGTACTTC
. TRBJ1-5 TRBD1 TRBV5-8 CASSTRGREGNQPQHF TGTGCCAGCAGCACCAGGGGGCGCGAAGGCAATCAGCCCCAGCATTTT
few TRBJ1-2 TRBD1 TRBV20-1 CSARDLRTGRSYTF TGCAGTGCTAGAGACCTCCGGACAGGCCGAAGCTACACCTTC
few TRBJ2-1 TRBD2 TRBV4-1 CASSQDLAGGLVYNEQFF TGCGCCAGCAGCCAAGACCTAGCGGGGGGGCTGGTCTACAATGAGCAGTTCTTC
many TRBJ2-7 . TRBV29-1 CGVTSAYEQYF TGTGGTGTGACTTCCGCCTACGAGCAGTACTTC
few TRBJ2-1 . TRBV7-9 CASSFGQNEQFF TGTGCCAGCAGCTTCGGACAGAATGAGCAGTTCTTC
many TRBJ2-5 TRBD1 TRBV10-3 CAIGQGTEETQYF TGTGCCATCGGACAAGGGACAGAAGAGACCCAGTACTTC
many TRBJ2-7 TRBD1 TRBV7-2 CASSLWDRGYYEQYF TGTGCCAGCAGCCTTTGGGACAGGGGGTACTACGAGCAGTACTTC
few TRBJ2-1 TRBD2 TRBV12-3/TRBV12-4 CASSLGREAYSYNEQFF TGTGCCAGCAGTTTAGGGCGGGAGGCCTACTCCTACAATGAGCAGTTCTTC
few TRBJ2-3 TRBD2 TRBV20-1 CSARKPLGGLAGGSTDTQYF TGCAGTGCTAGGAAACCCCTAGGAGGACTAGCGGGGGGGAGCACAGATACGCAGTATTTT
. TRBJ1-1 . TRBV5-6 CASSFEVAPIMNTEAFF TGTGCCAGCAGCTTTGAGGTAGCTCCTATCATGAACACTGAAGCTTTCTTT